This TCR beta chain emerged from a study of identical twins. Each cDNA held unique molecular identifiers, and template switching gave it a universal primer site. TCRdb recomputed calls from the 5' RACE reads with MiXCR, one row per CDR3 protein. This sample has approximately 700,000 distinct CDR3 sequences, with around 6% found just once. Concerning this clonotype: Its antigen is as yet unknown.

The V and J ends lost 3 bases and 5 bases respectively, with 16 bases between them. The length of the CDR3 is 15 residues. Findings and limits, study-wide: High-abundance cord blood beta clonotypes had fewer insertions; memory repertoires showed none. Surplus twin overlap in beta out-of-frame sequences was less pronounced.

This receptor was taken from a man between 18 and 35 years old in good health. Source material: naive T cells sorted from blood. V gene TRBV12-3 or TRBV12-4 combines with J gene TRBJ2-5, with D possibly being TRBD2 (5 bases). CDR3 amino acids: CASSLRMARGETQYF. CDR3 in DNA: TGTGCCAGCAGTTTGCGGATGGCTAGAGGGGAGACCCAGTACTTC.